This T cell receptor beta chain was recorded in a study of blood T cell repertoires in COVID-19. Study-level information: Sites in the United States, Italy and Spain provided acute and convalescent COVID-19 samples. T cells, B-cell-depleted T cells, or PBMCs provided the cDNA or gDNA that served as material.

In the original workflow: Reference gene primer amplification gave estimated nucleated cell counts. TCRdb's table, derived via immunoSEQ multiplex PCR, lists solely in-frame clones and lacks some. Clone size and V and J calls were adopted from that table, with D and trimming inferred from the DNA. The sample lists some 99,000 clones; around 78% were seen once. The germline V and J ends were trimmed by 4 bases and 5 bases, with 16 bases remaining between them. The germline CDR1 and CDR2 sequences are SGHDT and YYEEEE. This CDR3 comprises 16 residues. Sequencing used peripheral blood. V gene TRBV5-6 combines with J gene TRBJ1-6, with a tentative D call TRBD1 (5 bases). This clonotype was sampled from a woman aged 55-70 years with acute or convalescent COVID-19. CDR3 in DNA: TGTGCCAGCAGCGTCAGACAGTCCTCAAATAATTCACCCCTCCACTTT. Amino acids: CASSVRQSSNNSPLHF.